This T cell receptor (beta chain) was obtained from a study of T cell changes during pregnancy in multiple sclerosis. Produced via immunoSEQ multiplex PCR; TCRdb's table is partial and in-frame only. The sample lists 75,000 to 100,000 clones; 90% were seen once. V shed 6 bases and J shed 2 bases, with 22 bases lying between them. Germline values: CDR1 LNHDA, CDR2 SQIVND (reference sequence). The CDR3 sequence is 17 residues long. This clonotype was sampled from a female donor in good health, enrolled as a control in a pregnancy study. The gene calls are TRBV19 and TRBJ1-2, with D possibly matching TRBD1 (6 bases). Sequenced material: peripheral blood, taken in the second trimester of pregnancy. In DNA, the CDR3 is TGTGCCAGTAGAAGCTACCACACCGGGACACCGAACTATGGCTACACCTTC. Amino acid sequence: CASRSYHTGTPNYGYTF.